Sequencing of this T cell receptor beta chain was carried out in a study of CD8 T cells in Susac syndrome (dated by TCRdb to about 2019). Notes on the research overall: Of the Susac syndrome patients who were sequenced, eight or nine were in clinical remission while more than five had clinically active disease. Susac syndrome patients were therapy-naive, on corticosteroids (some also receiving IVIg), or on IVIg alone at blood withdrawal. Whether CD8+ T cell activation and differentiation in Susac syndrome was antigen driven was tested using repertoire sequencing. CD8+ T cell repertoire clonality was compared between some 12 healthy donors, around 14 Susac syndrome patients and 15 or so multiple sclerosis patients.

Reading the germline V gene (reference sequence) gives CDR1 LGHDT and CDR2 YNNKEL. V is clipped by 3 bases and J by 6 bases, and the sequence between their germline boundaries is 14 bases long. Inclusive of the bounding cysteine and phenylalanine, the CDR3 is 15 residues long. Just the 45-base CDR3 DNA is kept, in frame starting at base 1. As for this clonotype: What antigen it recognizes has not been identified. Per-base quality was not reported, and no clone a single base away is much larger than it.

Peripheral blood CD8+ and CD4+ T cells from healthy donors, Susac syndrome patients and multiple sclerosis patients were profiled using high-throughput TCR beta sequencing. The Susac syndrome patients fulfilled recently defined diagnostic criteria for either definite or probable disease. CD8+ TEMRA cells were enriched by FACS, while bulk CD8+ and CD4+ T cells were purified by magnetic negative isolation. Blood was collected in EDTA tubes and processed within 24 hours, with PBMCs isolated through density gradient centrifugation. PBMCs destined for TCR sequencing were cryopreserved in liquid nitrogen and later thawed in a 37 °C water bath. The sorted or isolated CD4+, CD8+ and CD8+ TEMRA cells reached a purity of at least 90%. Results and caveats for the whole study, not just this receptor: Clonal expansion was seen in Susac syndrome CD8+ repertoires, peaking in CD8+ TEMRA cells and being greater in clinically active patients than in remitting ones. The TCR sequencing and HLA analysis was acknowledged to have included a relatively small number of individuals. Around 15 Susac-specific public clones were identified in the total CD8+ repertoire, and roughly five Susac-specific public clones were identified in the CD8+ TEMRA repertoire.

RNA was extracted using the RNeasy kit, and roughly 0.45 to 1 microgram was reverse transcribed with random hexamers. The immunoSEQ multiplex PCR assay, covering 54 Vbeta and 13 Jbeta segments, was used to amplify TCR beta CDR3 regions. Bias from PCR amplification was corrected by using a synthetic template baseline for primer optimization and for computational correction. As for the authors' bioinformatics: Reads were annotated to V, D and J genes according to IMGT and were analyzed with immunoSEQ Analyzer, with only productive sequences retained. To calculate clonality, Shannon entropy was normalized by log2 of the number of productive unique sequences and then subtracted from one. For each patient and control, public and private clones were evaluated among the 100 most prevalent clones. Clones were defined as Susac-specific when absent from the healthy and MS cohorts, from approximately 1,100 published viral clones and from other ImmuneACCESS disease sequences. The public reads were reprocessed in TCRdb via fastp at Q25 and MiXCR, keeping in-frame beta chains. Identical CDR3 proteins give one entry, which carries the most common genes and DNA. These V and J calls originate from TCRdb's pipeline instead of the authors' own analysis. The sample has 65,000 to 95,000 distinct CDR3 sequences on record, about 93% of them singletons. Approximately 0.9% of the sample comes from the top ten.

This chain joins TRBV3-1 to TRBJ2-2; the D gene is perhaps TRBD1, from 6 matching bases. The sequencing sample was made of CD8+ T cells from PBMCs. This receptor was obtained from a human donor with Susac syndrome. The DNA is TGTGCCAGCAGCCAGGAGACATACAGGGCCGGGGAGCTGTTTTTT. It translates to CASSQETYRAGELFF.